The T cell receptor (beta chain) under discussion was sequenced for a study of CD8 T cells in ankylosing spondylitis. Findings and limits, study-wide: Significantly higher representation of disease-linked clones was reported for matched ankylosing spondylitis synovial fluid. It appeared that ankylosing spondylitis blood was characterized by a TCR beta motif of about eight highly homologous variants. Earlier literature documents some of the motif variants in reactive arthritis synovial fluid and blood.

5'-RACE, quantitative and with molecular barcodes, yielded the TCR beta libraries. In TCRdb, the 5' RACE reads were re-called with MiXCR into one record per CDR3 protein. The sample has roughly 140,000 distinct CDR3 sequences, 44% seen once. As regards this clonotype: Its specificity is unknown.

This CDR3 spans 15 amino acids. Germline-derived CDR1 and CDR2 are DFQATT and SNEGSKA (reference sequence). Trimming removed 0 bases from V and 1 base from J, with 10 bases in between. The receptor comes from a male donor with ankylosing spondylitis. The chain uses TRBV20-1 and TRBJ2-1; D assignment may be TRBD1 or TRBD2 (5 bases each). The sample was synovial fluid, either unsorted or a sorted T cell fraction (not recorded which). The CDR3 bases are TGCAGTGCTAGAGACGGGGACGTGTCCTACAATGAGCAGTTCTTC. As protein: CSARDGDVSYNEQFF.